The clone carrying this T cell receptor beta chain was observed at least ten times. Its antigen remains unidentified. Libraries of TCR beta came from iRepertoire HTBI primers plus Arm-PCR of CDR3 regions. TCRdb re-analysed the multiplex PCR reads in MiXCR, keeping a single row per CDR3 protein. The sample carries roughly 500,000 distinct CDR3 sequences, roughly 21% recorded once. These data are taken from a study of regulatory T cells in long-lasting Graves disease. Whole-study context: Persistence in Graves' disease required over 5 years of antithyroid drugs plus positive TSH receptor antibodies. Study findings and constraints: TCR diversity was lower in persistent than newly diagnosed Graves' disease.

Time point described: persistent/refractory GD, antithyroid drugs over 5 years with positive TRAb. RNA isolated from PBMCs was used to make the TCR library. Peripheral blood, about 9 milliliters of it, was drawn into EDTA tubes. The CDR3 runs 15 residues. Trimming stripped 2 bases from V and 3 bases from J, with 13 bases between. Germline values: CDR1 MNHEY, CDR2 SMNVEV (reference sequence). The V call is TRBV27, the J call TRBJ1-2; TRBD1 is a possible D gene (5 bases). Material: peripheral blood mononuclear cells (PBMCs), obtained when the disease was refractory, from a patient treated with antithyroid drugs. This receptor was obtained from a female donor with Graves disease. The CDR3 DNA follows: TGTGCCAGCAGTTTAGCCGATCCGGGACACTATGGCTACACCTTC. Protein: CASSLADPGHYGYTF.